A single T cell receptor (beta chain) is shown here with its context. This sample was included in a study of blood T cell repertoires in COVID-19. This table comes from immunoSEQ multiplex PCR, and its TCRdb copy is limited to in-frame clones, with some not included. The repertoire includes under 250,000 clones, roughly 83% of them detected once, and 9% to 15% sits in the top ten. There are 16 residues in the CDR3. Per germline, CDR1 SGHTA and CDR2 FQGTGA. The junction had 9 bases not matched to a gene; V was cut back by 1 base and J by 5 bases. Material: peripheral blood. The chain recombines TRBV7-3 with TRBJ2-3, with 7 bases aligning to TRBD2. This TCR was recovered from an older man with acute or convalescent COVID-19. CDR3 nucleotide sequence: TGTGCCAGCAGCTTAAAAGCGGGAAAAGGAGAAGATACGCAGTATTTT. It encodes CASSLKAGKGEDTQYF.